Below are 29 T cell receptor beta chains sequenced from a single sample in a study of T cell responses to AZD1222 COVID-19 vaccine. Some clones are missing from TCRdb's copy, which holds only in-frame ones; the method was immunoSEQ multiplex PCR. The table includes around 87,000 clones, about nine tenths detected once. The specimen was peripheral blood, collected on day 0 of AZD1222 vaccination. The source is an adult in good health.

V and J are TRBV7-6 and TRBJ2-2; no reliable D call. V was trimmed by 1 base and J by 6 bases, leaving 6 bases between them. The CDR3 spans 13 residues. Per the germline V gene, CDR1 is SGHVS and CDR2 is FNYEAQ. Here the CDR3 DNA reads TGTGCCAGCAGCTTAGTCCAGGCCGGGGAGCTGTTTTTT. Its protein is CASSLVQAGELFF. The variable domain in full, with the rest retrieved from reference TRBV7-6 and TRBJ2-2, is GAGVSQSPRYKVTKRGQDVALRCDPISGHVSLYWYRQALGQGPEFLTYFNYEAQQDKSGLPNDRFSAERPEGSISTLTIQRTEQRDSAMYRCASSLVQAGELFFGEGSRLTVL.

This clone appeared a single time. The J gene is TRBJ1-2, the V gene TRBV5-6; D not certain. This CDR3 has 15 residues. Germline CDR1 and CDR2: SGHDT and YYEEEE. Trimming cost V 1 base and J 0 bases, with 10 bases left between them. DNA of the CDR3: TGTGCCAGCAGCTTGTGGGGAGGGACTAACTATGGCTACACCTTC. Translated, it gives CASSLWGGTNYGYTF.

V usage is TRBV11-2 and J usage is TRBJ2-5; D unresolved. Germline CDR1 and CDR2: SGHAT and FQNNGV. V was clipped by 1 base and J by 5 bases, with 14 bases between them. This CDR3 is built from 15 residues. Here the CDR3 reads CASSLADWGSETQYF. CDR3 sequence (DNA): TGTGCCAGCAGCTTAGCCGACTGGGGTTCGGAGACCCAGTACTTC. The full variable domain, completed using reference TRBV11-2 and TRBJ2-5, is EAGVAQSPRYKIIEKRQSVAFWCNPISGHATLYWYQQILGQGPKLLIQFQNNGVVDDSQLPKDRFSAERLKGVDSTLKIQPAKLEDSAVYLCASSLADWGSETQYFGPGTRLLVL.

The chain couples TRBV19 to TRBJ2-3, with 9 bases aligning to TRBD1. This CDR3 has 16 amino acids. Germline lookup yields CDR1 LNHDA and CDR2 SQIVND (reference sequence). V trimming: 5 bases; J trimming: 3 bases; junction bases outside the gene matches: 9. CDR3 amino acids: CASSPTGTGRTDTQYF. The CDR3 nucleotides read TGTGCCAGTAGTCCCACCGGGACAGGGAGAACAGATACGCAGTATTTT.

This clone has only one observation. This sequence joins TRBV18 and TRBJ2-7, with 10 nucleotides matching TRBD1. The J segment lost 4 bases and the V segment lost 5 bases, leaving 5 bases of the junction unmatched. Germline lookup yields CDR1 KGHSH and CDR2 LQKENI. CDR3 size: 14 residues. CDR3 sequence (DNA): TGTGCCAGCTCAGGAAGGGACAGGGGATACGAGCAGTACTTC. Translated: CASSGRDRGYEQYF.

The J gene is TRBJ1-3, the V gene TRBV28; 8 nucleotides agree with TRBD1. V shed 4 bases and J 2 bases; nucleotides not matched to a gene: 4. This CDR3 has 15 amino acids. The germline V gene has CDR1 MDHEN and CDR2 SYDVKM. The CDR3 reads CASSSTGDPGNTIYF. The CDR3 DNA is TGTGCCAGCAGTTCGACAGGGGACCCTGGAAACACCATATATTTT.

The chain uses TRBV6-5 and TRBJ1-2; TRBD1 matches 7 bases. This CDR3 contains 14 residues. The trim removed 6 bases at V and 1 base at J, leaving 5 bases unmatched. From germline, CDR1 is MNHEY and CDR2 SVGAGI. The CDR3 here is CASRGQNLNYGYTF. The CDR3 DNA is TGTGCCAGCAGGGGACAGAACCTTAACTATGGCTACACCTTC.

Comments on this clone: This sample also contains other DNA sequences that code for the same CDR3. V usage is TRBV9 and J usage is TRBJ1-3; a possible D gene is TRBD1 (5 bases). The CDR3 is made up of 14 amino acids. Trimming pared 0 bases from V and 2 bases from J, leaving 6 bases between. Per the germline V gene, CDR1 is SGDLS and CDR2 is YYNGEE. The CDR3 loop is CASSVGGTGNTIYF. The DNA for the CDR3 is TGTGCCAGCAGCGTAGGGGGGACTGGAAACACCATATATTTT.

The chain uses TRBV7-9 and TRBJ1-2; no firm D call. Germline CDR1 SEHNR, CDR2 FQNEAQ (reference sequence). The CDR3 length is 14 residues. V lost 4 bases, J lost 5 bases, and 14 bases lay in between. Here the CDR3 reads CASSSSLVAYGYTF. In DNA, the CDR3 is TGTGCCAGCAGCTCCTCCTTAGTTGCTTATGGCTACACCTTC.

J is TRBJ2-7 and V is TRBV5-1, with TRBD1 matching 7 bases. The CDR3 spans 19 residues. Germline values: CDR1 SGHRS, CDR2 YFSETQ. J gave up 4 bases and V 4 bases, and 23 bases lay outside the gene matches. The CDR3, as DNA: TGCGCCAGCAGCCTATGGTTGGAGACAAGACAGGGCCAATCTTACGAGCAGTACTTC. Amino acids: CASSLWLETRQGQSYEQYF.

This clone was counted a few times. The chain uses TRBV7-9 and TRBJ1-6; D gene uncertain. Germline V gene sequence: CDR1 SEHNR, CDR2 FQNEAQ (reference sequence). Trimming took 5 bases from V and 5 from J, leaving 16 bases between them. The CDR3 extends over 16 amino acids. The CDR3 region has the DNA TGTGCCAGCAGCCCTAGTCTGGGATTGGATAATTCACCCCTCCACTTT. Protein: CASSPSLGLDNSPLHF. The variable domain in full, with the rest retrieved from reference TRBV7-9 and TRBJ1-6, is DTGVSQNPRHKITKRGQNVTFRCDPISEHNRLYWYRQTLGQGPEFLTYFQNEAQLEKSRLLSDRFSAERPKGSFSTLEIQRTEQGDSAMYLCASSPSLGLDNSPLHFGNGTRLTVT.

The chain couples TRBV18 to TRBJ1-1; tentative D call: TRBD1 (6 bases). From germline, CDR1 is KGHSH and CDR2 LQKENI. V lost 4 bases to trimming and J lost 2 bases, with 20 bases between them. CDR3 length: 17 amino acids. CDR3 residues: CASSQNTGTHQNTEAFF. CDR3 nucleotide sequence: TGTGCCAGCTCACAAAATACCGGGACACATCAAAACACTGAAGCTTTCTTT.

The chain has TRBV3-1 (or the pseudogene TRBV3-2) and TRBJ2-2; D not certain. The V and J ends lost 3 bases and 0 bases respectively, with 5 bases between them. Germline-derived CDR1 and CDR2 are LGHDT and YNNKEL (reference sequence). This CDR3 has 14 amino acids. CDR3 protein: CASSHGANTGELFF. The CDR3, as DNA: TGTGCCAGCAGCCACGGAGCGAACACCGGGGAGCTGTTTTTT.

V gene TRBV6-4 combines with J gene TRBJ1-3; no reliable D call. Germline CDR1 MRHNA, CDR2 SNTAGT. V was pared by 6 bases and J by 0 bases, with 15 bases between. The CDR3 consists of 16 residues. CDR3 DNA: TGTGCCAGCAGCATCTTCGCTATGGACTCTGGAAACACCATATATTTT. The encoded protein is CASSIFAMDSGNTIYF.

This clone has only a few counts. V and J are TRBV7-8 and TRBJ2-2; TRBD1 aligns across 7 bases. This CDR3 region has 15 residues. The V gene end was trimmed by 5 bases and the J gene end by 2 bases; junction bases not matched to a gene: 5. Looked up from germline, CDR1 is SGHVS and CDR2 is FQNEAQ. Written as DNA, the CDR3 is TGTGCCAGCAGCCCGACAGGGACAAACACCGGGGAGCTGTTTTTT. Protein product: CASSPTGTNTGELFF. Full variable domain (missing parts from reference TRBV7-8 and TRBJ2-2): GAGVSQSPRYKVAKRGQDVALRCDPISGHVSLFWYQQALGQGPEFLTYFQNEAQLDKSGLPSDRFFAERPEGSVSTLKIQRTQQEDSAVYLCASSPTGTNTGELFFGEGSRLTVL.

The gene calls are TRBV6-5 and TRBJ2-3; TRBD1 agrees at 9 bases. V was pared by 6 bases and J by 4 bases, with 8 bases of the junction left unmatched. Germline V gene lookup returns CDR1 MNHEY and CDR2 SVGAGI. The CDR3 spans 15 residues. CDR3 in amino acids: CASRNSGTGPDTQYF. The CDR3 region has the DNA TGTGCCAGCAGGAATTCCGGGACAGGGCCAGATACGCAGTATTTT.

This clone is classed as medium-sized (0.01 to 0.1%). This sequence joins TRBV12-3 or TRBV12-4 and TRBJ1-3, with 7 positions matching TRBD1. The trim removed 5 bases at V and 9 bases at J, leaving 7 bases unmatched. The CDR3 has 13 amino acids. CDR3 sequence reads: CASSPRQGGTIYF. Here the CDR3 DNA reads TGTGCCAGCAGTCCCCGACAGGGTGGCACCATATATTTT.

The rearrangement links TRBV6-1 to TRBJ1-3; D is unclear. The CDR3 consists of 15 residues. Trimming shortened V by 1 base and J by 0 bases, and 7 bases separated the two germline ends. Germline CDR1 and CDR2: MNHNS and SASEGT. CDR3 nucleotide sequence: TGTGCCAGCAGTGAAGGGCACAACTCTGGAAACACCATATATTTT. It specifies CASSEGHNSGNTIYF.

V and J are TRBV24-1 and TRBJ1-1, with 9 bases fitting TRBD1. The CDR3 totals 15 residues. In germline, CDR1 is KGHDR, CDR2 SFDVKD. V shed 5 bases and J 11 bases; nucleotides not matched to a gene: 14. The CDR3: CATSVKMGTGRLAFF. The CDR3 nucleotides are TGTGCCACCAGTGTTAAAATGGGGACAGGGCGGCTGGCTTTCTTT.

This sequence joins TRBV4-2 and TRBJ2-3; no firm D call. Germline assignment: CDR1 LGHNA and CDR2 YNFKEQ. The CDR3 covers 15 residues. Trimming removed 1 base at V and 1 base at J, with 9 bases between. CDR3 DNA: TGTGCCAGCAGCCAAGTGTTGGCGGGCACAGATACGCAGTATTTT. Translated, it gives CASSQVLAGTDTQYF.

The V call is TRBV6-5, the J call TRBJ1-2; 11 positions match TRBD1. The CDR3 runs 16 residues. The ends lost 2 bases at V and 4 bases at J; junction bases unmatched: 6. Germline V gene lookup returns CDR1 MNHEY and CDR2 SVGAGI. CDR3 loop: CASSYLRTGGGYGYTF. The CDR3 DNA is TGTGCCAGCAGTTACCTTAGGACAGGGGGCGGCTATGGCTACACCTTC.

V and J are TRBV2 and TRBJ1-1; D remains unclear. V lost 6 bases to trimming and J lost 0 bases, with 11 bases between them. Germline V gene data show CDR1 as SNHLY and CDR2 as FYNNEI. The CDR3 covers 14 residues. The CDR3 protein is CASRSDTMNTEAFF. CDR3 in DNA: TGTGCCAGCAGAAGCGACACCATGAACACTGAAGCTTTCTTT. Filled out from reference TRBV2 and TRBJ1-1, the complete variable domain reads EPEVTQTPSHQVTQMGQEVILRCVPISNHLYFYWYRQILGQKVEFLVSFYNNEISEKSEIFDDQFSVERPDGSNFTLKIRSTKLEDSAMYFCASRSDTMNTEAFFGQGTRLTVV.

The chain combines TRBV5-1 with TRBJ1-3, with D unclear. V gave up 3 bases and J gave up 0 bases, with 7 bases separating them. CDR3 length: 14 amino acids. Germline-derived CDR1 and CDR2 are SGHRS and YFSETQ. This CDR3 reads CASSWQSSGNTIYF. CDR3 in DNA: TGCGCCAGCAGCTGGCAGAGCTCTGGAAACACCATATATTTT.

The chain links TRBV7-9 to TRBJ1-2; possibly TRBD1 for D (6 bases). This CDR3 has 15 residues. Trimming stripped 3 bases from V and 4 bases from J, with 15 bases between. The germline CDR1 and CDR2 sequences are SEHNR and FQNEAQ (reference sequence). CDR3 DNA sequence: TGTGCCAGCAGCTTGACGGACAGTGTTTTCTATGGCTACACCTTC. Protein sequence: CASSLTDSVFYGYTF.

The chain is built from TRBV19 and TRBJ2-1, with TRBD2 identical over 8 bases. The CDR3 totals 14 residues. V trimming: 5 bases; J trimming: 7 bases; junction bases outside the gene matches: 7. Germline V gives CDR1 LNHDA, CDR2 SQIVND (reference sequence). CDR3 loop: CASSLRTSLNEQFF. CDR3 bases: TGTGCCAGTAGTCTCCGGACTAGCTTGAATGAGCAGTTCTTC.

The V and J genes are TRBV4-1 and TRBJ2-2; the match to TRBD2 covers 11 bases. Trimming took 4 bases from V and 5 from J; bases not matched to a gene: 12. The CDR3 spans 18 residues. Per germline, CDR1 MGHRA and CDR2 YSYEKL. The CDR3 region is CASSRFSGGAEATGELFF. The CDR3 region has the DNA TGCGCCAGCAGCCGATTTAGCGGGGGGGCCGAAGCTACCGGGGAGCTGTTTTTT.

The V gene is TRBV7-3, the J gene TRBJ1-4; D remains ambiguous. V was cut by 5 bases and J by 3 bases, with 13 bases left in between. CDR3 length: 15 residues. Germline V gene data show CDR1 as SGHTA and CDR2 as FQGTGA. CDR3 sequence (DNA): TGTGCCAGCAGCCTAATTCGAACGGCTAATGAAAAACTGTTTTTT. It codes for CASSLIRTANEKLFF.

The chain combines TRBV21-1 with TRBJ2-7; the table's D gene call, TRBD2, was not cross checked with the DNA. TRBV21-1 is noted as a pseudogene. The CDR3 is 16 residues long. This CDR3 is CASTKGLAGGDYEQYF. The CDR3 nucleotides are TGTGCCAGCACCAAGGGGTTAGCGGGAGGGGACTACGAGCAGTACTTC.

V usage is TRBV28 and J usage is TRBJ1-2; possible D gene TRBD1, 5 bases. The V gene lost 2 bases and the J gene lost 2 bases, with 9 bases spanning the gap. CDR1 is MDHEN and CDR2 is SYDVKM in the germline V gene. This CDR3 has 14 amino acids. CDR3 sequence: CASSLVQGNYGYTF. The CDR3 DNA sequence: TGTGCCAGCAGTTTAGTGCAGGGAAACTATGGCTACACCTTC.